The clone carrying this T cell receptor (beta chain) was seen many times. The antigen remains undetermined. Through a sample-barcoded 5' primer and a J-beta primer mix, a second PCR was run for about 6 to 11 cycles. TCRdb used MiXCR to reprocess the 5' RACE reads, holding one entry per CDR3 protein. The top ten hold approximately 7.7% of the sample, which has some 1.5 million distinct CDR3 sequences, roughly 28% seen once. This sample is part of a study of blood T cells in healthy people across ages. Points from the study as a whole: Naive CD4+ cells and diversity were both higher in long-lived donors than in aged donors. PBMCs that were unsorted prevented a conclusive naive versus antigen-experienced comparison.

The ends lost 0 bases at V and 2 bases at J; junction bases unmatched: 3. CDR1 is LGHNA, CDR2 YNFKEQ, per germline. The CDR3 loop spans 16 amino acids. The origin of this receptor is a woman aged 25 to 39 in good health. This chain joins TRBV4-2 and TRBJ1-2, with 10 positions matching TRBD1. The sample consisted of blood. The CDR3: CASSQDPGQGNYGYTF. The CDR3 nucleotides read TGTGCCAGCAGCCAAGACCCGGGACAGGGGAACTATGGCTACACCTTC.